This T cell receptor (beta chain) was identified in a study of memory CD8 T cells in hepatitis C reinfection. V dropped 1 base and J dropped 5 bases, with 8 bases sitting between them. Germline-derived CDR1 and CDR2 are SEHNR and FQNEAQ (reference sequence). This CDR3 has 13 residues. Time point here: late/post reinfection, 12 to 24 weeks after detection. The sorted cells went straight to TCR sequencing with no prior in vitro expansion. Total naive CD8 T cells were sorted as viable CD3+ CD8+ CD45RO- cells from two donors. On this clone: The sample holds other DNA sequences that translate to the same CDR3.

Here immunoSEQ multiplex PCR was the method, and the copy in TCRdb shows in-frame clones only, minus some. The sample includes about 46,000 clones, roughly nine tenths of them seen just once. Sequenced input: naive CD8+ T cells sorted from blood. The clonotype was recovered from a man aged 18 to 35 with hepatitis C virus infection. The chain uses TRBV7-9 and TRBJ1-2; weak D call: TRBD1 (6 bases). The CDR3 coding sequence is TGTGCCAGCAGCTTAGGGCAGGGGTATGGCTACACCTTC. This codes for CASSLGQGYGYTF.